These 15 T cell receptor beta chains came from one sample sequenced in a study of CD8+ T cells in alopecia areata listed by TCRdb under 2018. The library was produced with the immunoSEQ multiplex PCR assay. For TCR sequencing, RNA was extracted from every sample and reverse transcribed into cDNA to serve as template. TCRdb mirrors the immuneACCESS table, restricted to in-frame sequences. Some clones are absent from its copies; in checked studies, under half trace to an unresolved V gene, and the reason for the others is unknown. A total of 150,000 or so clones appear in this sample, more than 45% of them only once. The ten largest clonotypes hold around 7% of the sample. Material for sequencing was CD4+ T cells sorted from blood. Receptors were obtained from a human donor with alopecia areata.

The chain joins TRBV6-5 to TRBJ1-2, with D maybe TRBD1 (5 bases). V was cut by 5 bases and J by 8 bases, with 9 bases left in between. The CDR3 covers 11 residues. Germline V gene lookup returns CDR1 MNHEY and CDR2 SVGAGI. CDR3 DNA: TGTGCCAGCAGTCAGGGTCGCGGCTACACCTTC. It codes for CASSQGRGYTF.

This rearrangement joins TRBV4-1 to TRBJ2-1; D not certain. The germline V and J ends were trimmed by 1 base and 6 bases, with 10 bases remaining between them. The germline V gene has CDR1 MGHRA and CDR2 YSYEKL. This CDR3 region has 14 residues. CDR3 protein: CASSQVFGTNEQFF. CDR3 sequence (DNA): TGCGCCAGCAGCCAAGTGTTTGGAACCAATGAGCAGTTCTTC.

V gene TRBV5-1 combines with J gene TRBJ2-7; perhaps TRBD2 as D (6 bases). Germline V gene lookup returns CDR1 SGHRS and CDR2 YFSETQ. This CDR3 spans 14 amino acids. V lost 6 bases to trimming and J lost 2 bases, with 15 bases between them. The CDR3 region is CASTQNLATYEQYF. CDR3 nucleotides: TGCGCCAGCACACAGAACCTAGCGACCTACGAGCAGTACTTC.

The chain couples TRBV29-1 to TRBJ1-1; D remains ambiguous. Germline CDR1 reads SQVTM; CDR2 reads ANQGSEA. V lost 0 bases to trimming and J lost 7 bases, with 18 bases between them. The CDR3 runs to 15 residues. CDR3 residues: CSVEENVSSPDEAFF. The CDR3 region has the DNA TGCAGCGTTGAAGAAAACGTGAGTTCGCCCGATGAAGCTTTCTTT.

The gene calls are TRBV7-8 and TRBJ2-3; the D is unclear. Trimming stripped 5 bases from V and 0 bases from J, with 6 bases between. Germline CDR1 and CDR2: SGHVS and FQNEAQ. This CDR3 comprises 13 residues. The CDR3 here is CASSLGSTDTQYF. In nucleotides, the CDR3 is TGTGCCAGCAGCCTCGGTAGCACAGATACGCAGTATTTT.

V gene TRBV30 combines with J gene TRBJ2-1; 11 bases match TRBD2. The junction had 3 bases not matched to a gene; V was cut back by 4 bases and J by 7 bases. Per germline, CDR1 GTSNPN and CDR2 SVGIG (reference sequence). This CDR3 comprises 13 residues. The CDR3 nucleotides are TGTGCCTGGACGGGACTAGCGGCAAATGAGCAGTTCTTC. Translation gives CAWTGLAANEQFF. Filled out from reference TRBV30 and TRBJ2-1, the complete variable domain reads SQTIHQWPATLVQPVGSPLSLECTVEGTSNPNLYWYRQAAGRGLQLLFYSVGIGQISSEVPQNLSASRPQDRQFILSSKKLLLSDSGFYLCAWTGLAANEQFFGPGTRLTVL.

This rearrangement joins TRBV5-1 to TRBJ1-1, with TRBD1 matching 8 bases. From germline, CDR1 is SGHRS and CDR2 YFSETQ. The V and J ends lost 5 bases and 1 base, in that order; junction bases with no gene match: 7. CDR3 length equals 15 residues. CDR3 protein: CASRSTGAGNTEAFF. In DNA form, the CDR3 reads TGCGCCAGCAGATCGACAGGGGCTGGGAACACTGAAGCTTTCTTT.

The rearrangement links TRBV6-5 to TRBJ2-2; 12 bases fit TRBD2. The trim removed 8 bases at V and 1 base at J, leaving 2 bases unmatched. The CDR3 length is 15 residues. Germline V gives CDR1 MNHEY, CDR2 SVGAGI. CDR3 in amino acids: CASSGLAGNTGELFF. The CDR3 DNA reads TGTGCCAGCTCGGGACTAGCGGGGAACACCGGGGAGCTGTTTTTT.

V gene TRBV11-3 combines with J gene TRBJ2-5; the D is unclear. V dropped 5 bases and J dropped 9 bases, with 13 bases sitting between them. The CDR3 totals 12 residues. The germline gives CDR1 SGHNT, CDR2 YENEEA. The CDR3: CASSPLGSAQYF. In DNA form, the CDR3 reads TGTGCCAGCAGCCCCCTTGGGTCGGCCCAGTACTTC. The full variable domain, with the rest looked up from reference TRBV11-3 and TRBJ2-5, is EAGVVQSPRYKIIEKKQPVAFWCNPISGHNTLYWYLQNLGQGPELLIRYENEEAVDDSQLPKDRFSAERLKGVDSTLKIQPAELGDSAVYLCASSPLGSAQYFGPGTRLLVL.

This clone was seen only once. This rearrangement joins TRBV7-3 to TRBJ2-7; D is uncertain. Looked up from germline, CDR1 is SGHTA and CDR2 is FQGTGA. The CDR3 length is 15 residues. With 2 bases removed from V and 3 bases from J, the gap between germline ends came to 14 bases. The CDR3 DNA reads as TGTGCCAGCAGCTTATCAGGCGGAGCCAACTACGAGCAGTACTTC. Translated, it gives CASSLSGGANYEQYF.

The chain has TRBV6-6 and TRBJ2-7; a possible D gene is TRBD1 (6 bases). The CDR3 is 13 amino acids. V was pared by 4 bases and J by 3 bases, with 10 bases between. CDR1 MNHNY and CDR2 SVGAGI come from the germline V gene (reference sequence). The chain's CDR3 is CASSSWTVYEQYF. CDR3 coding DNA: TGTGCCAGCAGTTCCTGGACAGTCTACGAGCAGTACTTC.

The gene calls are TRBV7-9 and TRBJ1-2, with unresolved D. Trimming pared 2 bases from V and 6 bases from J, leaving 7 bases between. Germline CDR1 reads SEHNR; CDR2 reads FQNEAQ (reference sequence). CDR3 length equals 12 residues. The CDR3 reads CASSLHGDGYTF. The CDR3, as DNA: TGTGCCAGCAGCTTACACGGGGATGGCTACACCTTC. Complete variable domain (other parts from reference TRBV7-9 and TRBJ1-2): DTGVSQNPRHKITKRGQNVTFRCDPISEHNRLYWYRQTLGQGPEFLTYFQNEAQLEKSRLLSDRFSAERPKGSFSTLEIQRTEQGDSAMYLCASSLHGDGYTFGSGTRLTVV.

This clone was seen a few times. This rearrangement joins TRBV5-6 to TRBJ2-1; 11 positions match TRBD2. The CDR3 totals 16 residues. With V trimmed by 4 bases and J by 7 bases, 10 bases remained unmatched. Germline V gives CDR1 SGHDT, CDR2 YYEEEE. CDR3 sequence (DNA): TGTGCCAGCAGCCCGGCGGCTAGCGGGAGGATTAATGAGCAGTTCTTC. Residues: CASSPAASGRINEQFF.

In nucleotides, the CDR3 is TGCGCCAGCAGCCCGATGGGGGCGGGCTACGAGCAGTACTTC. Translated: CASSPMGAGYEQYF. V is TRBV5-1 and J is TRBJ2-7, with D perhaps matching TRBD1 (6 bases). Trimming pared 4 bases from V and 3 bases from J, leaving 14 bases between. Germline assignment: CDR1 SGHRS and CDR2 YFSETQ. This CDR3 is 14 amino acids long.

This clone was seen only a few times. The V and J genes are TRBV2 and TRBJ2-5; D might be TRBD1 (7 bases). This CDR3 contains 17 residues. Trimming removed 0 bases from V and 5 bases from J, with 19 bases in between. The germline V gene encodes CDR1 SNHLY and CDR2 FYNNEI. The CDR3, as DNA: TGTGCCAGCAGTGAAGCGAGGAGGGACAGCCGTGTGGAGACCCAGTACTTC. It specifies CASSEARRDSRVETQYF.